The rows below give T cell receptor beta chains drawn from one sample of a study of T cell responses to AZD1222 COVID-19 vaccine. Libraries were prepared by immunoSEQ multiplex PCR; TCRdb keeps only in-frame clonotypes and omits some of them. The data show over 100,000 clones, 84% seen once. The source was peripheral blood, collected on day 0 of AZD1222 vaccination. The receptors here all came from an adult in good health. Both conserved end residues are part of each CDR3. D genes are given only for firm matches. Not all rows give a size; the values are once, few, many and, for expanded clones, a class.

j_call	d_call	clone_size	v_call	cdr3_aa	cdr3_nt
TRBJ2-1	TRBD1	.	TRBV19	CASRTTGVEQFF	TGTGCCAGTCGAACTACAGGGGTTGAGCAGTTCTTC
TRBJ1-5	TRBD1	.	TRBV23-1	CASSQWTGTGVCQPQHF	TGCGCCAGCAGTCAATGGACCGGGACAGGGGTTTGTCAGCCCCAGCATTTT
TRBJ1-1	.	few	TRBV28	CASSYTEAFF	TGTGCCAGCAGTTACACTGAAGCTTTCTTT
TRBJ2-1	.	once	TRBV4-3	CASSQDGQPFNEQFF	TGCGCCAGCAGCCAAGACGGACAGCCCTTCAATGAGCAGTTCTTC
TRBJ2-5	TRBD1	once	TRBV6-5	CASSPGTGEQTQYF	TGTGCCAGCAGTCCGGGGACAGGGGAACAGACCCAGTACTTC
TRBJ2-1	.	.	TRBV11-3	CASSFLPGQSPNEQFF	TGTGCCAGCAGCTTTTTACCGGGACAATCTCCCAATGAGCAGTTCTTC
TRBJ2-1	.	few	TRBV29-1	CSVEGSSYNEQFF	TGCAGCGTAGAAGGGAGCTCCTACAATGAGCAGTTCTTC
TRBJ1-6	.	.	TRBV10-2	CASREEGIRSPLHF	TGCGCCAGCAGGGAGGAGGGGATTCGATCACCCCTCCACTTT
TRBJ2-2	TRBD2	few	TRBV18	CASSPFTSGVTGELFF	TGTGCCAGCTCACCATTTACTAGCGGGGTTACCGGGGAGCTGTTTTTT
TRBJ1-3	.	.	TRBV11-3	CASSLGQAFSGNTIYF	TGTGCCAGCAGCTTAGGCCAGGCTTTCTCTGGAAACACCATATATTTT
TRBJ1-2	.	.	TRBV6-2/TRBV6-3	CASSYGGDYGYTF	TGTGCCAGCAGTTACGGAGGGGACTATGGCTACACCTTC
TRBJ1-4	.	.	TRBV7-8	CASSLELGGTNEKLFF	TGTGCCAGCAGCTTAGAGTTGGGGGGCACTAATGAAAAACTGTTTTTT
TRBJ1-2	.	.	TRBV25-1	CASSVSGTRGHGYTF	TGTGCCAGCAGCGTATCCGGGACACGGGGCCATGGCTACACCTTC
TRBJ1-5	.	.	TRBV6-1	CASSEVGQPQHF	TGTGCCAGCAGTGAAGTAGGACAGCCCCAGCATTTT
TRBJ2-3	TRBD2	.	TRBV5-1	CASSPGTGGPPDTQYF	TGCGCCAGCAGCCCCGGGACGGGAGGGCCCCCAGATACGCAGTATTTT
TRBJ1-2	.	.	TRBV11-3	CASSIRGGYGYTF	TGTGCCAGCAGTATAAGGGGAGGCTATGGCTACACCTTC
TRBJ2-3	TRBD2	.	TRBV5-4	CASSKTSGRTDTQYF	TGTGCCAGCAGCAAGACTAGCGGCCGCACAGATACGCAGTATTTT
TRBJ2-1	TRBD1	.	TRBV10-3	CAISLDRGRDEQFF	TGTGCCATCAGTCTCGACAGGGGGCGCGATGAGCAGTTCTTC
TRBJ1-6	.	.	TRBV7-3	CASSHRDRGSPLHF	TGTGCCAGCAGCCACAGGGACCGAGGGTCACCCCTCCACTTT
TRBJ1-2	.	.	TRBV11-3	CASSLGWDGYTF	TGTGCCAGCAGCTTAGGGTGGGATGGCTACACCTTC
TRBJ2-3	TRBD1	.	TRBV18	CASSPGQGATDTQYF	TGTGCCAGCTCACCAGGACAGGGGGCAACAGATACGCAGTATTTT
TRBJ1-6	.	once	TRBV28	CASSFSSTYNSPLHF	TGTGCCAGCAGTTTCAGCAGTACCTATAATTCACCCCTCCACTTT
TRBJ2-7	.	few	TRBV11-3	CASSATQRSEQYF	TGTGCCAGCAGCGCGACCCAGCGATCCGAGCAGTACTTC
TRBJ2-6	TRBD1	.	TRBV18	CASSPTGGSGANVLTF	TGTGCCAGCTCCCCGACAGGGGGGTCTGGGGCCAACGTCCTGACTTTC
TRBJ2-3	TRBD2	.	TRBV30	CAWSLSGGADTQYF	TGTGCCTGGAGCCTTAGCGGGGGGGCCGATACGCAGTATTTT
TRBJ1-2	.	once	TRBV6-2/TRBV6-3	CASSRSPTGSRNYGYTF	TGTGCCAGCAGCCGATCACCTACAGGGTCGAGGAACTATGGCTACACCTTC
TRBJ1-2	TRBD1	.	TRBV19	CASSIGPAGGRDGYTF	TGTGCCAGTAGTATCGGTCCGGCAGGGGGAAGAGATGGCTACACCTTC
TRBJ1-6	.	.	TRBV12-2	CASRLGGQGPYNSPLHF	TGTGCAAGTCGCTTAGGGGGACAGGGCCCCTATAATTCACCCCTCCACTTT
TRBJ1-2	TRBD1	.	TRBV2	CASSEDRGYGYTF	TGTGCCAGCAGTGAAGACAGGGGGTATGGCTACACCTTC
TRBJ2-5	.	.	TRBV11-3	CASSLGLGRETQYF	TGTGCCAGCAGCTTAGGGCTGGGGAGAGAGACCCAGTACTTC
TRBJ1-1	TRBD1	.	TRBV28	CASIPQGARGGAFF	TGTGCCAGCATCCCACAGGGGGCGCGCGGGGGGGCTTTCTTT
TRBJ1-1	.	once	TRBV25-1	CASSRDLNTEAFF	TGTGCCAGCAGTAGAGACCTGAACACTGAAGCTTTCTTT
TRBJ1-1	.	.	TRBV25-1	CASMANTEAFF	TGTGCCAGCATGGCGAACACTGAAGCTTTCTTT
TRBJ2-3	TRBD1	.	TRBV11-1	CASNQGDLLGTDTQYF	TGTGCCAGCAACCAGGGGGATCTTCTAGGGACAGATACGCAGTATTTT
TRBJ2-5	TRBD1	.	TRBV7-9	CASSLTPGQKQETQYF	TGTGCCAGCAGCTTAACCCCGGGACAGAAACAAGAGACCCAGTACTTC
TRBJ2-7	TRBD2	.	TRBV10-2	CASVLAGGPYEQYF	TGCGCCAGCGTACTAGCGGGAGGGCCCTACGAGCAGTACTTC
TRBJ2-3	.	.	TRBV11-3	CASGREGSTDTQYF	TGTGCCAGCGGCCGCGAGGGGAGCACAGATACGCAGTATTTT
TRBJ1-1	TRBD1	.	TRBV9	CASSADRGRTEAFF	TGTGCCAGCAGCGCCGACAGGGGAAGGACTGAAGCTTTCTTT
TRBJ1-3	.	.	TRBV2	CASSQGHGNTIYF	TGTGCCAGCAGTCAGGGGCACGGAAACACCATATATTTT
TRBJ2-6	.	.	TRBV4-2	CASSQEALSGANVLTF	TGTGCCAGCAGCCAAGAGGCCCTCTCTGGGGCCAACGTCCTGACTTTC
TRBJ2-3	TRBD1	.	TRBV30	CAWSVVGGGKDTQYF	TGTGCCTGGAGTGTGGTAGGGGGCGGAAAAGATACGCAGTATTTT
TRBJ1-1	TRBD1	.	TRBV7-3	CASSPMETGIGNTEAFF	TGTGCCAGCAGTCCCATGGAGACAGGGATTGGGAACACTGAAGCTTTCTTT
TRBJ1-5	TRBD1	.	TRBV2	CASRKDRGNQPQHF	TGTGCCAGCAGGAAGGACAGGGGGAATCAGCCCCAGCATTTT
TRBJ1-6	.	.	TRBV12-5	CASGLGTANSPLHF	TGTGCTAGTGGTTTGGGGACGGCAAATTCACCCCTCCACTTT
TRBJ1-1	.	.	TRBV11-3	CASSGRTGWDTEAFF	TGTGCCAGCAGCGGGCGGACGGGTTGGGACACTGAAGCTTTCTTT
TRBJ1-5	.	.	TRBV19	CASSPHRANQPQHF	TGTGCCAGTAGTCCCCACAGGGCGAATCAGCCCCAGCATTTT
TRBJ1-5	.	.	TRBV9	CASSEGISNQPQHF	TGTGCCAGCAGCGAGGGGATTAGCAATCAGCCCCAGCATTTT